The next 12 T cell receptor beta chains were all read from a single sample in a study of T cell repertoires in cytomegalovirus infection. MiXCR, run by TCRdb on the reads, gives a single entry per CDR3 protein. The sample records a few hundred thousand distinct CDR3 sequences, 9% to 9.5% being singletons. The specimen was PBMCs. The receptors were sampled from a human donor in good health (CMV status not recorded). Some clones in this sample may be carry-over from other donors' samples.

V gene TRBV24-1 combines with J gene TRBJ2-1, with D perhaps matching TRBD1 or TRBD2 (5 bases each). The ends were cut back, 4 bases at V and 5 bases at J, with 17 bases in the middle. This CDR3 comprises 16 residues. Germline V gives CDR1 KGHDR, CDR2 SFDVKD. The CDR3 reads CATSETPPRDHNEQFF. CDR3 DNA sequence: TGTGCCACCAGTGAGACCCCCCCCCGGGACCACAATGAGCAGTTCTTC.

This clonotype was counted a few times. The gene calls are TRBV10-3 and TRBJ1-6; unclear D gene. V was trimmed by 7 bases and J by 8 bases, leaving 12 bases between them. The CDR3 consists of 13 residues. CDR1 and CDR2 from the germline V gene are ENHRY and SYGVKD. As DNA, the CDR3 is TGTGCCATCAACCACGACCCGGATTCACCCCTCCACTTT. This codes for CAINHDPDSPLHF.

This clonotype was seen at least ten times. The rearrangement joins TRBV7-2 to TRBJ1-6, with a tentative D call TRBD1 (5 bases). V was shortened by 1 base and J by 10 bases, with 14 bases between the two germline ends. The CDR3 runs 15 residues. CDR1 and CDR2 from the germline V gene are SGHTA and FQGNSA. The CDR3 sequence is CASSLDGGSGSPLHF. Written as DNA, the CDR3 is TGTGCCAGCAGCTTAGACGGGGGATCAGGCTCACCCCTCCACTTT.

The chain recombines TRBV11-2 with TRBJ2-7, with TRBD2 matching 7 bases. CDR1 and CDR2 (germline): SGHAT, FQNNGV. CDR3 size: 15 residues. V lost 5 bases to trimming and J lost 7 bases; unmatched junction nucleotides: 14. CDR3 sequence reads: CASSVSGAAAREQYF. CDR3 sequence (DNA): TGTGCCAGCAGCGTCAGCGGGGCTGCCGCAAGAGAGCAGTACTTC.

The table lists this clonotype with a few counts. This chain connects TRBV28 to TRBJ1-4, with a possible D match to TRBD1 (5 bases). CDR3 size: 14 residues. V lost 4 bases and J lost 5, with 11 bases in between. Germline V gives CDR1 MDHEN, CDR2 SYDVKM. CDR3 sequence (DNA): TGTGCCAGCAGTTCGGGCGGGGGAAATGAAAAACTGTTTTTT. It yields the protein CASSSGGGNEKLFF.

At least ten counts were recorded for this clonotype. This chain connects TRBV11-1 to TRBJ2-5; the D gene is possibly TRBD1 (6 bases). From germline, CDR1 is SGHAT and CDR2 FQDESV (reference sequence). V gave up 5 bases and J gave up 2 bases, with 21 bases separating them. This CDR3 spans 17 amino acids. CDR3 DNA: TGTGCCAGCAGCCGCAAAGTGGGTTGGGGGCCTCAAGAGACCCAGTACTTC. Its translation: CASSRKVGWGPQETQYF.

This clonotype has at least ten counts. The V gene is TRBV7-3, the J gene TRBJ2-1, with D perhaps matching TRBD2 (5 bases). Germline V lookup: CDR1 SGHTA, CDR2 FQGTGA. The CDR3 totals 15 residues. Deletions cut 3 bases from V and 7 bases from J, with 16 bases between. The CDR3 spells CASSLSSGSGNEQFF. In DNA, the CDR3 is TGTGCCAGCAGCTTGAGTTCAGGTTCGGGGAATGAGCAGTTCTTC.

This clonotype was recorded only once. The chain joins TRBV9 to TRBJ2-7; 7 nucleotides agree with TRBD2. With V trimmed by 6 bases and J by 3 bases, 12 bases remained unmatched. CDR1 and CDR2 (germline): SGDLS, YYNGEE. This CDR3 contains 15 residues. CDR3 nucleotides: TGTGCCAGCATTAAAGGGACTACCGCTTTCTACGAGCAGTACTTC. This sequence encodes CASIKGTTAFYEQYF.

This clonotype was seen ten or more times. This chain links TRBV7-9 with TRBJ2-3, with a possible D match to TRBD1 (5 bases). The CDR3 has 14 amino acids. Trimming stripped 5 bases from V and 0 bases from J, with 9 bases between. Per germline, CDR1 SEHNR and CDR2 FQNEAQ (reference sequence). The CDR3 nucleotides are TGTGCCAGCAGCGGGGCGGCTAGCACAGATACGCAGTATTTT. It is translated as CASSGAASTDTQYF.

The gene calls are TRBV28 and TRBJ2-1; 8 bases fit TRBD2. The CDR3 runs 15 residues. V was clipped by 5 bases and J by 8 bases; unmatched bases: 11. Germline CDR1 is MDHEN and CDR2 is SYDVKM. Here the CDR3 DNA reads TGTGCCAGCAGTCGCTTCGGGACTAGGTCCGATGAGCAGTTCTTC. This gives the protein CASSRFGTRSDEQFF.

V gene TRBV4-1 combines with J gene TRBJ1-2, with D uncertain. This CDR3 has 14 residues. The V end lost 1 base, the J end lost 4 bases, and 10 bases lay between the germline ends. Germline CDR1 MGHRA, CDR2 YSYEKL. CDR3 nucleotides: TGCGCCAGCAGCCAAGGTAGCTGGAGCTATGGCTACACCTTC. Amino acids: CASSQGSWSYGYTF.

This clonotype was counted between two and nine times. The chain combines TRBV11-2 with TRBJ2-3; D gene uncertain. The CDR3 runs 15 residues. Between the trimmed V and J ends, which lost 1 base and 3 bases, there was a span of 11 bases. Germline values: CDR1 SGHAT, CDR2 FQNNGV. CDR3 sequence reads: CASSLVGQRTDTQYF. The DNA of the CDR3 is TGTGCCAGCAGCTTAGTTGGCCAAAGGACAGATACGCAGTATTTT.